This T cell receptor (beta chain) was sequenced in a study of T cell responses to AZD1222 COVID-19 vaccine. Produced via immunoSEQ multiplex PCR; TCRdb's table is partial and in-frame only. The table shows about 120,000 clones, with 80% to 95% occurring only once. Sequences were derived from peripheral blood, sampled on day 0 of AZD1222 vaccination. This clonotype was sampled from an adult in good health.

The CDR3 loop is CASSLESGSHRVDTQYF. The CDR3 DNA reads as TGTGCCAGCAGCTTAGAGAGCGGGAGTCACCGGGTAGATACGCAGTATTTT. The chain has TRBV7-2 and TRBJ2-3; 8 bases are shared with TRBD2. This CDR3 is built from 17 residues. The junction had 11 bases not matched to a gene; V was cut back by 1 base and J by 5 bases. CDR1 SGHTA and CDR2 FQGNSA come from the germline V gene.